What follows is one TCR beta chain and its context. The antigen is undetermined. Germline V gives CDR1 SGHNT, CDR2 YYREEE (reference sequence). V gave up 2 bases and J gave up 5 bases, with 13 bases separating them. The length of the CDR3 is 15 residues. Reverse transcription of 0.5 to 1 ug RNA used random hexamers. One entry per CDR3 protein results from TCRdb running MiXCR on the immunoSEQ multiplex PCR reads. This table holds roughly 200,000 distinct CDR3 sequences, 85% to 95% found once. This sample is drawn from a study of CD8 T cells in Susac syndrome. Regarding the study as a whole: The authors acknowledged that the study's TCR sequencing and HLA analysis involved relatively few individuals.

Sample: CD4+ T cells from PBMCs. J is TRBJ2-2 and V is TRBV5-4; tentative D call: TRBD1 (5 bases). The TCR comes from a human donor in good health. The CDR3 sequence is CASSLMYSGTGELFF. The CDR3 DNA is TGTGCCAGCAGCTTAATGTACTCAGGGACCGGGGAGCTGTTTTTT.